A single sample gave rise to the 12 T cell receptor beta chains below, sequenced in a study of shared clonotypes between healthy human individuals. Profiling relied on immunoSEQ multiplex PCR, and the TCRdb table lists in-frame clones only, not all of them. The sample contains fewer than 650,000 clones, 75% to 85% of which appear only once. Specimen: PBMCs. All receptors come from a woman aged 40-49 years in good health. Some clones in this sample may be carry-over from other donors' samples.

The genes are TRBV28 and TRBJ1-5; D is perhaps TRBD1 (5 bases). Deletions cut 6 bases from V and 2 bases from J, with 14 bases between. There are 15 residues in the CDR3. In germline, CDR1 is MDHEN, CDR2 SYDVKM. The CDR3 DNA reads TGTGCCAGCAGGACGAACGTGGGGGGCAATCAGCCCCAGCATTTT. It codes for CASRTNVGGNQPQHF.

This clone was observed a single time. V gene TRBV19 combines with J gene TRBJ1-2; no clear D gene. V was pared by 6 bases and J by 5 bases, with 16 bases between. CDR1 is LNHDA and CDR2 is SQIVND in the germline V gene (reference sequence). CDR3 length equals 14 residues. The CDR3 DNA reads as TGTGCCAGTAGCTATCCCGGAGGGAGGTATGGCTACACCTTC. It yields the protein CASSYPGGRYGYTF.

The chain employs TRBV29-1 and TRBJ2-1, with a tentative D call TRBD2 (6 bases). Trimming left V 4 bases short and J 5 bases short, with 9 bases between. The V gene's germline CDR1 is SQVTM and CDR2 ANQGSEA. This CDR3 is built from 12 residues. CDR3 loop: CSVGGGNNEQFF. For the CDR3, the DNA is TGCAGCGTTGGAGGCGGGAACAATGAGCAGTTCTTC.

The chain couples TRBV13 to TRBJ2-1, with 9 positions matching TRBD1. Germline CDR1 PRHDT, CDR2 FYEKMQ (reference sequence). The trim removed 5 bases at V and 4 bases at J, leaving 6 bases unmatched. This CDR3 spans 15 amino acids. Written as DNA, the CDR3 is TGTGCCAGCAGCGTTACGGGGACAGGGTACAATGAGCAGTTCTTC. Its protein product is CASSVTGTGYNEQFF.

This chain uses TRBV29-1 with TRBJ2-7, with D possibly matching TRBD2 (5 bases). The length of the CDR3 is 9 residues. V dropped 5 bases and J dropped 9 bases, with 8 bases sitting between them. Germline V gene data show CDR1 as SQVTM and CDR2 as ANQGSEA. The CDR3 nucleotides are TGCAGCGTTAGGCGGGCGCAGTACTTC. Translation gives CSVRRAQYF.

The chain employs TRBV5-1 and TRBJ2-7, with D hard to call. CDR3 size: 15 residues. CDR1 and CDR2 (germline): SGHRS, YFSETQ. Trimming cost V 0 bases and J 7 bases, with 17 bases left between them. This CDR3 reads CASSLGDFGLSEQYF. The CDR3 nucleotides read TGCGCCAGCAGCTTGGGGGATTTCGGGCTCTCGGAGCAGTACTTC.

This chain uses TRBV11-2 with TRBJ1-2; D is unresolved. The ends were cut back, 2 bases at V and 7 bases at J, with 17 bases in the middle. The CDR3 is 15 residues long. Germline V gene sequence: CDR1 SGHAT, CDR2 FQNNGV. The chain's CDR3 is CASSLSLTAFGGYTF. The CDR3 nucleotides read TGTGCCAGCAGCTTAAGCCTGACGGCCTTCGGTGGCTACACCTTC.

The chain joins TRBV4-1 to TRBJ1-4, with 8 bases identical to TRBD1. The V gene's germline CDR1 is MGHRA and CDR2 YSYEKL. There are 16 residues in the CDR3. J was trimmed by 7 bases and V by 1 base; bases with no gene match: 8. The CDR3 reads CASSQGPDRGFEKLFF. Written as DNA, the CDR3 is TGCGCCAGCAGCCAAGGCCCCGACAGGGGTTTTGAAAAACTGTTTTTT.

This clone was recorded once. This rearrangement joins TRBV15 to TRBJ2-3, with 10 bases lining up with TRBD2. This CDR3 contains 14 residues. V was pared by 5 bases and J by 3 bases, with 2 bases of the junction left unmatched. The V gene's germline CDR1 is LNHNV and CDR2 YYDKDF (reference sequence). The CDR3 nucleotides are TGTGCCACCAGCGGGGGACTAGCGACAGATACGCAGTATTTT. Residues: CATSGGLATDTQYF.

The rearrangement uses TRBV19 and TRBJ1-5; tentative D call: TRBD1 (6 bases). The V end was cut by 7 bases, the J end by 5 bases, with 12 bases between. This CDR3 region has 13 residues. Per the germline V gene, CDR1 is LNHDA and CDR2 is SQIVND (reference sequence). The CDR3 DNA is TGTGCCAGTAACACACAGGGTCATCAGCCCCAGCATTTT. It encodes CASNTQGHQPQHF.

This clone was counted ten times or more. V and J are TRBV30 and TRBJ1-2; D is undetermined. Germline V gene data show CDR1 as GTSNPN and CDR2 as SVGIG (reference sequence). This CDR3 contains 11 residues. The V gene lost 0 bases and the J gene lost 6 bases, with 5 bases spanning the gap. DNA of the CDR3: TGTGCCTGGAGTGTTAGTCATGGCTACACCTTC. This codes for CAWSVSHGYTF.

DNA of the CDR3: TGCGCCAGCAGCTTGGATCAGGGAGGTTATGGCTACACCTTC. It specifies CASSLDQGGYGYTF. The chain is built from TRBV5-1 and TRBJ1-2, with a weak D call TRBD1 (5 bases). Trimming left V 0 bases short and J 5 bases short, with 11 bases between. CDR1 is SGHRS and CDR2 is YFSETQ in the germline V gene. CDR3 size: 14 residues.